This T cell receptor (beta chain) was identified during a study of T-cell reconstitution after alpha-beta-depleted transplantation in children. This clonotype was detected many times. Preparing the TCRbeta library involved the use of unique molecular identifiers. TCRdb itself ran the PCR reads through MiXCR, one entry per CDR3 protein. Seen here are roughly 170,000 distinct CDR3 sequences, less than 8% observed once, and the top ten hold approximately 3%. The receptor comes from a human donor who donated a stem cell graft to a child with Wiskott-Aldrich syndrome. Here the sequenced sample was PBMCs from the stem cell graft donor, taken from the stem cell graft.

CDR3 in amino acids: CASSFGQDTEAFF. The CDR3 coding sequence is TGCGCCAGCAGCTTCGGCCAGGACACTGAAGCTTTCTTT. The chain joins TRBV5-1 to TRBJ1-1; D not resolved. Trimming stripped 2 bases from V and 3 bases from J, with 8 bases between. Germline V gene lookup returns CDR1 SGHRS and CDR2 YFSETQ. This CDR3 has 13 amino acids.